These T cell receptor beta chains were read from a single sample in a study of blood T cell repertoires in COVID-19. Using immunoSEQ multiplex PCR, the repertoire was profiled, and TCRdb retains in-frame clones only, with some absent. This table has a few hundred thousand clones, roughly four fifths appearing once. The sequenced material came from PBMCs or T cells enriched from blood (not recorded which). These receptors all stem from a man younger than 45 with acute COVID-19. The CDR3 runs from the conserved cysteine through the conserved F or W. D genes are given only for firm matches. Clone sizes are given selectively: once, few, many, or a class where the clone is expanded.

V,size,J,D,DNA,CDR3
TRBV2,-,TRBJ2-5,TRBD2,TGTGCCAGCAGTGACCTAGGACTAGCGGGGGGGCAGCGAGAGACCCAGTACTTC,CASSDLGLAGGQRETQYF
TRBV4-1,-,TRBJ2-2,TRBD1,TGCGCCAGCAGCCTGGACAGGGGGACCGGGGAGCTGTTTTTT,CASSLDRGTGELFF
TRBV6-5,-,TRBJ1-5,TRBD1,TGTGCCAGCAGACCGACAGGGATTAGCAATCAGCCCCAGCATTTT,CASRPTGISNQPQHF
TRBV19,-,TRBJ1-2,TRBD1,TGTGCCAGTAGTGGTCCGGGACAGGGGGCATATGGCTACACCTTC,CASSGPGQGAYGYTF
TRBV6-5,once,TRBJ2-3,TRBD2,TGTGCCAGTCGCCCAGCGGGACGCACAGATACGCAGTATTTT,CASRPAGRTDTQYF
TRBV11-3,-,TRBJ2-3,-,TGTGCCAGCAGCTTAGACGACTACACAGATACGCAGTATTTT,CASSLDDYTDTQYF
TRBV6-1,few,TRBJ1-1,TRBD1,TGTGCCAGCAGTGAAACAGGGGAAGGCACTGAAGCTTTCTTT,CASSETGEGTEAFF
TRBV28,-,TRBJ1-6,TRBD1,TGTGCCAGCCGACCGTCGACAGGGAATAATTCACCCCTCCACTTT,CASRPSTGNNSPLHF
TRBV11-2,-,TRBJ1-2,TRBD1,TGTGCCAGCAGCCGACCCAATGACAGGGCGATCGGAGGCTACACCTTC,CASSRPNDRAIGGYTF
TRBV5-1,-,TRBJ2-2,TRBD1,TGCGCCAGCAGCTCCGCACAGGGGCCCCTTTGGACCGGGGAGCTGTTTTTT,CASSSAQGPLWTGELFF
TRBV24-1,-,TRBJ1-5,-,TGTGCCACCAGTGATACAGGGTCGCGCGGTAATGTGCAGCCCCAGCATTTT,CATSDTGSRGNVQPQHF
TRBV5-1,-,TRBJ1-1,TRBD1,TGTGCCAGCGGGAAGACAGGGGGCGGTTATTGGACTTTCTTT,CASGKTGGGYWTFF
TRBV6-5,-,TRBJ2-1,-,TGTGCCAGCGTGTCGGGAGTTATCGATGAGCAGTTCTTC,CASVSGVIDEQFF
TRBV19,-,TRBJ2-2,-,TGTGCCAGTACCTCCGCTGGCGTCGGGACCGGGGAGCTGTTTTTT,CASTSAGVGTGELFF
TRBV9,-,TRBJ2-1,-,TGTGCCAGCAGCGTAGCTAGGGGGGAGCAGTTCTTC,CASSVARGEQFF
TRBV12-3/TRBV12-4,-,TRBJ2-2,TRBD1,TGTGCCAGCACCATACAGGGGTCCGGGGAGCTGTTTTTT,CASTIQGSGELFF
TRBV7-2,once,TRBJ2-1,TRBD2,TGTGCCAGCAGCCCCACAAGCGGGAATTATGAGCAGTTCTTC,CASSPTSGNYEQFF
TRBV10-2,once,TRBJ1-6,-,TGCGCCAGTTACTCCGGACAGCCGAATTCACCCCTCCACTTT,CASYSGQPNSPLHF
TRBV15,-,TRBJ1-1,-,TGTGCCACCAGCAGGGACCAGGGTTATGAAGCTTTCTTT,CATSRDQGYEAFF
TRBV7-8,-,TRBJ2-3,TRBD2,TGTGCCAGCAGCCTCCGACTAGCGGGGGGCACAGATACGCAGTATTTT,CASSLRLAGGTDTQYF
TRBV24-1,-,TRBJ2-3,TRBD2,TGTGCCACCAGTGATTTCCGGGGACTAGCGGGGGCGACAGATACGCAGTATTTT,CATSDFRGLAGATDTQYF
TRBV7-2,-,TRBJ1-2,TRBD1,TGTGCCAGCAGCTCAGGCCGGGGGACAGGGAATGGCTACACCTTC,CASSSGRGTGNGYTF
TRBV28,-,TRBJ2-2,-,TGTGCCAGCAGTTTATATCCAGGGCGCACCGGGGAGCTGTTTTTT,CASSLYPGRTGELFF
TRBV6-5,-,TRBJ1-1,-,TGTGCCAGCAGTTACTTTTCATCAGGGCTGGCTTTCTTT,CASSYFSSGLAFF
TRBV19,-,TRBJ1-1,-,TGTGCCAGTAGTATGCAGGGGAACACTGAAGCTTTCTTT,CASSMQGNTEAFF
TRBV5-1,-,TRBJ2-1,TRBD1,TGCGCCAGCAGCCTGCGGACAGGGACAGTTAATGAGCAGTTCTTC,CASSLRTGTVNEQFF
TRBV30,-,TRBJ1-4,-,TGTGCCTGGAGCCTAGGCCATGCAACTAATGAAAAACTGTTTTTT,CAWSLGHATNEKLFF
TRBV2,few,TRBJ2-3,-,TGTGCCAGCAGTGGTGGGCTGCTCTCGGATACGCAGTATTTT,CASSGGLLSDTQYF
TRBV7-2,-,TRBJ1-6,-,TGTGCCAGCAGCTTAGTTGGGCCCGTGCCCCTCCACTTT,CASSLVGPVPLHF